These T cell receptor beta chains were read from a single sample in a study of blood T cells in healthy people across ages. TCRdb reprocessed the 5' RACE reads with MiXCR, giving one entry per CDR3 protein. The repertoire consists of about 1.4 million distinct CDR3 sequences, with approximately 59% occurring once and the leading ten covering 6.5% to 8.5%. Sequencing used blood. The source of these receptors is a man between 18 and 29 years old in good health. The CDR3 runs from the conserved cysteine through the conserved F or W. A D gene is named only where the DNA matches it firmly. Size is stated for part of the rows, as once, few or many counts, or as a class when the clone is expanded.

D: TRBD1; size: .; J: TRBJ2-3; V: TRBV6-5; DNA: TGTGCCAGCAGTAACCGACAGGGGTCGGGCACAGATACGCAGTATTTT; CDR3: CASSNRQGSGTDTQYF
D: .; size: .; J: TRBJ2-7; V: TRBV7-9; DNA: TGTGCCAGCAGGGAGGTTGACGACGAGCAGTACTTC; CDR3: CASREVDDEQYF
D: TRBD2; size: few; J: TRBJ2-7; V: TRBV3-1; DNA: TGTGCCAGCAGCCAAGCCAGGGGACTAGACGAGCAGTACTTC; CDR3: CASSQARGLDEQYF
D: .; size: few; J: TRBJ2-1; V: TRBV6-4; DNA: TGTGCCAGCAGCGCCAATTTTGAGGGGCCGGGTGGTGAGCAGTTCTTC; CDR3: CASSANFEGPGGEQFF
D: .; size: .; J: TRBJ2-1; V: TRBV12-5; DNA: TGTGCTACTGTCTCGGACATTATGGATGAGCAGTTCTTC; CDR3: CATVSDIMDEQFF
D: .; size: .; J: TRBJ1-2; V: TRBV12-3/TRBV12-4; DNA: TGTGCCAGCAGTCCGGACAATCCCCTCTCTGGAGGCTACACCTTC; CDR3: CASSPDNPLSGGYTF
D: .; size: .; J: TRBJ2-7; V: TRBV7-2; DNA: TGTGCCAGCAGTATAAGGGGGTTCTCCGAGCAGTACTTC; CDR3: CASSIRGFSEQYF
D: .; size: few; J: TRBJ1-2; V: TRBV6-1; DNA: TGTGCCAGCAGGACCCGCTCGGACAGAAACTATGGCTACACCTTC; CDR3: CASRTRSDRNYGYTF
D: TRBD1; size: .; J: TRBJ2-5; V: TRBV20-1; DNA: TGCAGTGCCTGGACAGGGGGCAGGGAGACCCAGTACTTC; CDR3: CSAWTGGRETQYF
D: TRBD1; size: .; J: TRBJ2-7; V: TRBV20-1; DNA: TGCAGTGCTAGGACAGGGGGGAAATACGAGCAGTACTTC; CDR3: CSARTGGKYEQYF
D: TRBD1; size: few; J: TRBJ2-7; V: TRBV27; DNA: TGTGCCAGCAGGTTAGGGACAGGGAACTACGAGCAGTACTTC; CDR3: CASRLGTGNYEQYF